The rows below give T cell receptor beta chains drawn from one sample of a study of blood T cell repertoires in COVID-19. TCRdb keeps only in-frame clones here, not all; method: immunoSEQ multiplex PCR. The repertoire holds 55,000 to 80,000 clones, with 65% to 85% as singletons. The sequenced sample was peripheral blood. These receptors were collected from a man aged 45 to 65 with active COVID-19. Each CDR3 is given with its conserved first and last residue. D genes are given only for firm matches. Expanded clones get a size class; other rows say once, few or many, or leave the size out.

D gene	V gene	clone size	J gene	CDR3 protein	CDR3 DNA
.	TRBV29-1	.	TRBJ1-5	CSAGGSNQPQHF	TGCAGCGCCGGGGGGAGCAATCAGCCCCAGCATTTT
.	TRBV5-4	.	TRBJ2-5	CASRSSLVETQYF	TGTGCCAGCAGATCCAGTTTGGTAGAGACCCAGTACTTC
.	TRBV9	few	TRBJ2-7	CATAPGPTSYEQYF	TGTGCCACCGCGCCGGGTCCTACCTCCTACGAGCAGTACTTC
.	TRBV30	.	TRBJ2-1	CAWSYTRTHRNEQFF	TGTGCCTGGAGCTACACTAGGACCCACCGGAATGAGCAGTTCTTC
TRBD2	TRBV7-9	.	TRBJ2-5	CASSLDLAGDQETQYF	TGTGCCAGCAGCTTAGACCTAGCGGGAGATCAAGAGACCCAGTACTTC
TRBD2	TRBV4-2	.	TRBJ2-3	CASSQGPTGGPRTDTQYF	TGTGCCAGCAGCCAAGGTCCGACGGGGGGGCCTCGAACAGATACGCAGTATTTT
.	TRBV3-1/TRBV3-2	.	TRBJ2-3	CASSQVSADTQYF	TGTGCCAGCAGCCAAGTGTCCGCAGATACGCAGTATTTT
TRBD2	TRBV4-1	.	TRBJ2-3	CASSELAGATDTQYF	TGCGCCAGCAGCGAACTAGCGGGAGCGACAGATACGCAGTATTTT
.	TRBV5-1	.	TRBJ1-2	CPSRPGGGYGYTF	TGCCCCAGCAGGCCCGGGGGGGGCTATGGCTACACCTTC
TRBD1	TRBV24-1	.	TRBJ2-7	CATSDFGTGGYEQYF	TGTGCCACCAGTGATTTTGGGACAGGGGGCTACGAGCAGTACTTC
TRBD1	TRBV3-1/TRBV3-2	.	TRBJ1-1	CASSQDLTGGEAFF	TGTGCCAGCAGCCAAGATCTGACAGGGGGTGAAGCTTTCTTT
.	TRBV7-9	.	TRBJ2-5	CASSLGGPTQETQYF	TGTGCCAGCAGCTTGGGCGGGCCGACCCAAGAGACCCAGTACTTC
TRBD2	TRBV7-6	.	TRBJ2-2	CASSRAGGENTGELFF	TGTGCCAGCAGCCGAGCCGGGGGGGAGAACACCGGGGAGCTGTTTTTT
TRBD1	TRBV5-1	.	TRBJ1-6	CASRTGAGNSPLHF	TGCGCCAGCAGGACAGGGGCCGGGAATTCACCCCTCCACTTT
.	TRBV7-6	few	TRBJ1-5	CASSLDEGSNQPQHF	TGTGCCAGCAGCTTAGACGAGGGAAGCAATCAGCCCCAGCATTTT
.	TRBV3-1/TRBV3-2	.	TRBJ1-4	CASSPSDIERLFF	TGTGCCAGCAGCCCCTCCGACATCGAACGACTGTTTTTT
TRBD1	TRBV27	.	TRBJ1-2	CASSLMTGVGGYTF	TGTGCCAGCAGTTTGATGACAGGGGTGGGCGGCTACACCTTC
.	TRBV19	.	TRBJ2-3	CASIGGATSTDTQYF	TGTGCCAGTATTGGCGGGGCTACTAGCACAGATACGCAGTATTTT
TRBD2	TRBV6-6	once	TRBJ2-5	CASRLAGVRETQYF	TGTGCCAGCAGACTAGCGGGAGTAAGAGAGACCCAGTACTTC
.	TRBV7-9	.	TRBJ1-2	CASSLEGLDGYTF	TGTGCCAGCAGCTTAGAGGGACTTGATGGCTACACCTTC
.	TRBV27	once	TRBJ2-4	CASRGGRSLAKNIQYF	TGTGCCAGCAGGGGGGGGCGGTCCTTAGCCAAAAACATTCAGTACTTC
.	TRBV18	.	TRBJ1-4	CASSTGSEKLFF	TGTGCCAGCTCAACAGGGTCGGAAAAACTGTTTTTT
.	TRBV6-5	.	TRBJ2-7	CASSYRGGTYEQYF	TGTGCCAGCAGTTACAGGGGCGGAACCTACGAGCAGTACTTC
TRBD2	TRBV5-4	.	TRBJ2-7	CASRSNNGGFYEQYF	TGTGCCAGCAGATCTAACAACGGGGGGTTCTACGAGCAGTACTTC
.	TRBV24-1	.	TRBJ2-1	CATSDSLASDEQFF	TGTGCCACCAGTGACTCGCTAGCGAGCGATGAGCAGTTCTTC
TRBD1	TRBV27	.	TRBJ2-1	CASSLNRGRNEQFF	TGTGCCAGCAGTTTAAACAGGGGTAGGAATGAGCAGTTCTTC
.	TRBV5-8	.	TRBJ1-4	CASSTGQTTTNEKLFF	TGTGCCAGCAGCACCGGACAGACTACAACTAATGAAAAACTGTTTTTT
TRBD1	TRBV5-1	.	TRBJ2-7	CASSAGQGAYEQYF	TGCGCCAGCAGCGCGGGACAGGGGGCCTACGAGCAGTACTTC
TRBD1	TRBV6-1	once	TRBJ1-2	CASSDPGTAYGYTF	TGTGCCAGCAGTGACCCCGGGACAGCTTATGGCTACACCTTC
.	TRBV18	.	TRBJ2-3	CASSPDSAVTDTQYF	TGTGCCAGCTCACCAGACAGTGCTGTCACAGATACGCAGTATTTT
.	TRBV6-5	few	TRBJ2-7	CASRFLSSYEQYF	TGTGCCAGCAGGTTCCTTAGCTCCTACGAGCAGTACTTC
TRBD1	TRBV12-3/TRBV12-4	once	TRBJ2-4	CASSRDRNIQYF	TGTGCCAGCAGCAGGGACAGAAACATTCAGTACTTC
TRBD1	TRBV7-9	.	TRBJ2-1	CASSLGTGGIEQFF	TGTGCCAGCAGCTTAGGGACAGGGGGTATTGAGCAGTTCTTC
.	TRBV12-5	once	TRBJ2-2	CASGLGRVHTGELFF	TGTGCTAGTGGTTTGGGACGGGTACACACCGGGGAGCTGTTTTTT
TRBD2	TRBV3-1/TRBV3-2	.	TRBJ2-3	CASSHIWTSGGARTDTQYF	TGTGCCAGCAGCCACATATGGACTAGCGGGGGGGCCAGGACAGATACGCAGTATTTT
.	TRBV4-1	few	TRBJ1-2	CASSQDWRGNYGYTF	TGCGCCAGCAGCCAAGATTGGAGGGGCAACTATGGCTACACCTTC
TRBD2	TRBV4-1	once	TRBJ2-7	CASSRVIAGGRHEQYF	TGCGCCAGCAGCCGGGTTATAGCGGGAGGGCGCCACGAGCAGTACTTC
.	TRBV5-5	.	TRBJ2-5	CASSLTWEETQYF	TGTGCCAGCAGTCTCACGTGGGAGGAGACCCAGTACTTC
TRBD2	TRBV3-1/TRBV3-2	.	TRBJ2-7	CASSQATSGSLRDEQYF	TGTGCCAGCAGCCAAGCGACTAGCGGGAGCCTCAGGGACGAGCAGTACTTC
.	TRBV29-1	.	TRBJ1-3	CSGGEFSGNTIYF	TGCAGCGGCGGGGAATTCTCTGGAAACACCATATATTTT
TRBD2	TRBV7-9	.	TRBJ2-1	CASSLRTSGRGNEQFF	TGTGCCAGCAGCTTGCGGACTAGCGGGAGGGGGAATGAGCAGTTCTTC
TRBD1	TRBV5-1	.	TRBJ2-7	CASSSAAGGRGEQYF	TGCGCCAGCAGCTCAGCGGCAGGGGGACGGGGCGAGCAGTACTTC
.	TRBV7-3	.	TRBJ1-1	CASSLDGLGGTEAFF	TGTGCCAGCAGCTTGGACGGACTGGGGGGAACTGAAGCTTTCTTT
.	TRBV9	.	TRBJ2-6	CASSVQGPGANVLTF	TGTGCCAGCAGCGTACAGGGGCCTGGGGCCAACGTCCTGACTTTC
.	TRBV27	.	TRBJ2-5	CASRTGWETQYF	TGTGCCAGCAGGACAGGTTGGGAGACCCAGTACTTC
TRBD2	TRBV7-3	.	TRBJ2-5	CASSFAGTTQETQYF	TGTGCCAGCAGCTTTGCCGGGACTACCCAAGAGACCCAGTACTTC